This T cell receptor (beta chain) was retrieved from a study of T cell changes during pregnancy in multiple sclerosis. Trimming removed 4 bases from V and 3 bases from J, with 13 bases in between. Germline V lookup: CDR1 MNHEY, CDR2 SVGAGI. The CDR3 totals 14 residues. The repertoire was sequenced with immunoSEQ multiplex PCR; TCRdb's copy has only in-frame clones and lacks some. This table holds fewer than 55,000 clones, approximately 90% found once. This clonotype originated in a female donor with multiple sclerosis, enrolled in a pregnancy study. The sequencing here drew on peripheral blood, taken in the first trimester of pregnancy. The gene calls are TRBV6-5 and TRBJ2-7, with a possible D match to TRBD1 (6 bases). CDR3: CASSSGGRYYEQYF. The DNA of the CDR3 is TGTGCCAGCAGTTCTGGGGGCAGATACTACGAGCAGTACTTC.